The clone carrying this T cell receptor beta chain was seen more than once but under ten times. Its antigen is not identified. The data were taken from a study of cytomegalovirus exposure and HLA in healthy donors. Study details: A previous analysis identified approximately 110 million unique TCR beta sequences derived from 180 million or so T cells.

The CDR3 consists of 14 residues. V was clipped by 2 bases and J by 4 bases, with 14 bases between them. The germline CDR1 and CDR2 sequences are GTSNPN and SVGIG (reference sequence). PCR used 60 Vbeta primers and 13 Jbeta primers. In the study's own analysis: Per a later analysis, the number of unique TCR beta chains was approximately 80 million, of which around 9.9 million were shared. Libraries were prepared by immunoSEQ multiplex PCR; TCRdb keeps only in-frame clonotypes and omits some of them. V and J calls and clone size are copied from that table; D and trimming were computed from the DNA. The profile shows about 64,000 clones, 60% to 85% of them singletons. Study observations and caveats: Exclusion as indistinguishable affected some V segments, including TRBV6-2 and TRBV6-3.

The origin of this receptor is a male donor in good health and CMV-seropositive. This chain uses TRBV30 with TRBJ1-2, with D hard to call. Sample: PBMCs. The CDR3 bases are TGTGCCTGGAGTCGAGGGTCATTTATCTATGGCTACACCTTC. This gives the protein CAWSRGSFIYGYTF.